A single sample gave rise to the 27 T cell receptor beta chains below, sequenced in a study of monozygotic twins with inflammatory bowel disease. TCRdb reprocessed the 5' RACE reads and keeps a single row for each CDR3 protein, giving no DNA. The sample includes 40,000 to 45,000 distinct CDR3 sequences. The source material was blood. The receptors were gathered from a human donor with ulcerative colitis or Crohn's disease, or a healthy co-twin of an affected twin (not recorded which).

V usage is TRBV10-3 and J usage is TRBJ2-3; TCRdb names TRBD1, which stays unverified in the absence of DNA. The CDR3 has 13 amino acids. Germline values: CDR1 ENHRY, CDR2 SYGVKD. The CDR3 loop is CAIGTGGTDTQYF.

The V gene is TRBV20-1, the J gene TRBJ2-1. Germline CDR1 reads DFQATT; CDR2 reads SNEGSKA (reference sequence). This CDR3 contains 12 residues. CDR3 sequence: CSAEVVYNEQFF.

This chain links TRBV21-1 with TRBJ2-4; with no DNA, the TCRdb D assignment of TRBD2 cannot be verified. TRBV21-1 is annotated as a pseudogene. This CDR3 has 19 amino acids. CDR3 residues: CASSKATGGANVSKNIQYF.

The J gene is TRBJ2-1, the V gene TRBV3-1; the TRBD2 assignment by TCRdb is unverifiable without DNA. CDR1 LGHDT and CDR2 YNNKEL come from the germline V gene (reference sequence). This CDR3 has 15 residues. Here the CDR3 reads CASSKGLAGVDEQFF.

The chain uses TRBV12-3 or TRBV12-4 and TRBJ1-5. The CDR3 runs 14 residues. CDR3 region: CASSPSPDRQPQHF.

This chain links TRBV15 with TRBJ1-4. CDR3 length: 15 residues. CDR1 LNHNV and CDR2 YYDKDF come from the germline V gene (reference sequence). CDR3 loop: CATSRQRRANEKLFF.

The chain has TRBV12-3 or TRBV12-4 and TRBJ1-3. CDR3 length equals 17 residues. The CDR3 sequence: CASSFIGGQTTGNTIYF.

V is TRBV5-1 and J is TRBJ2-5; TCRdb's D call, TRBD1, is unchecked because there is no DNA. The CDR3 is 17 amino acids. Germline loops: CDR1 SGHRS, CDR2 YFSETQ. CDR3 residues: CASSSNPPGTGGQTQYF.

The chain carries TRBV29-1 and TRBJ2-2; TCRdb selects TRBD2, and the lack of DNA leaves this call unchecked. This CDR3 spans 15 amino acids. Per the germline V gene, CDR1 is SQVTM and CDR2 is ANQGSEA. The CDR3 reads CSAGLRQGDTGELFF.

The gene calls are TRBV20-1 and TRBJ1-6; TCRdb indicates TRBD1, and absent DNA this call remains unverified. This CDR3 has 14 residues. Germline V gene sequence: CDR1 DFQATT, CDR2 SNEGSKA (reference sequence). CDR3: CSARIGTVNSPLHF.

J is TRBJ2-1 and V is TRBV28; the D gene TCRdb calls, TRBD1, cannot be checked with no DNA. Germline values: CDR1 MDHEN, CDR2 SYDVKM. This CDR3 spans 12 amino acids. CDR3 sequence reads: CASASQAFEQFF.

This chain connects TRBV28 to TRBJ1-2; as DNA is missing, the TRBD1 call by TCRdb cannot be tested. The CDR3 has 13 residues. The germline CDR1 and CDR2 sequences are MDHEN and SYDVKM. The CDR3 is CASSLGQVVGYTF.

The V and J genes are TRBV11-2 and TRBJ1-1; the D call from TCRdb, TRBD1, cannot be confirmed without DNA. Germline V gene data show CDR1 as SGHAT and CDR2 as FQNNGV. The length of the CDR3 is 13 residues. The CDR3 loop reads CASSYKQGTEAFF.

The CDR3 sequence: CASSEVAGGGYTF. This chain joins TRBV6-1 and TRBJ1-2; TCRdb reports TRBD1, a call that lacks DNA to check it against. CDR1 is MNHNS and CDR2 is SASEGT in the germline V gene. The CDR3 is 13 residues long.

V and J are TRBV4-2 and TRBJ2-7; TCRdb selects TRBD2, and the lack of DNA leaves this call unchecked. Germline CDR1 is LGHNA and CDR2 is YNFKEQ. The length of the CDR3 is 16 residues. The CDR3 sequence is CASSQDGPGGPGEQYF.

The chain has TRBV10-3 and TRBJ1-5; no DNA is available, so the TRBD1 call from TCRdb remains unchecked. Germline V gene lookup returns CDR1 ENHRY and CDR2 SYGVKD. There are 16 residues in the CDR3. The CDR3 spells CAISELDRGSNQPQHF.

V and J are TRBV5-1 and TRBJ2-5; the D call from TCRdb, TRBD1, cannot be confirmed without DNA. This CDR3 is built from 13 residues. Per the germline V gene, CDR1 is SGHRS and CDR2 is YFSETQ. The CDR3 sequence: CASSIGNGETQYF.

The rearrangement links TRBV2 to TRBJ2-2. CDR3 length: 16 amino acids. CDR1 and CDR2 (germline): SNHLY, FYNNEI. The CDR3 loop reads CASKNSPAANTGELFF.

This chain uses TRBV14 with TRBJ2-5; TCRdb's assignment of TRBD1 cannot be checked, as there is no DNA. CDR1 and CDR2 from the germline V gene are SGHDN and FVKESK. The CDR3 totals 12 residues. The CDR3 sequence: CASSQAPGTQYF.

The genes are TRBV5-8 and TRBJ2-5; TCRdb calls TRBD1, which cannot be checked without DNA. Germline V gene sequence: CDR1 SGHTS, CDR2 YDEGEE. The CDR3 extends over 14 amino acids. The CDR3 sequence is CASSLRGRTETQYF. The whole variable domain, remainder taken from reference TRBV5-8 and TRBJ2-5, is EAGVTQSPTHLIKTRGQQATLRCSPISGHTSVYWYQQALGLGLQFLLWYDEGEERNRGNFPPRFSGRQFPNYSSELNVNALELEDSALYLCASSLRGRTETQYFGPGTRLLVL.

The chain links TRBV27 to TRBJ1-5; lacking DNA, the TRBD1 call made by TCRdb goes unchecked. This CDR3 is 15 amino acids long. Germline V gives CDR1 MNHEY, CDR2 SMNVEV (reference sequence). This CDR3 reads CASSPTGKGSQPQHF.

The chain carries TRBV29-1 and TRBJ2-5; the TCRdb call, TRBD1, lacks DNA for checking. Germline assignment: CDR1 SQVTM and CDR2 ANQGSEA. CDR3 length: 13 residues. The CDR3 protein is CSVTYGPGETQYF.

This sequence joins TRBV11-1 and TRBJ2-1. Per the germline V gene, CDR1 is SGHAT and CDR2 is FQDESV (reference sequence). This CDR3 has 13 amino acids. CDR3 residues: CASGRGSYNEQFF.

The rearrangement joins TRBV10-3 to TRBJ1-2; as DNA is missing, the TRBD1 call by TCRdb cannot be tested. The CDR3 sequence is 14 residues long. The germline CDR1 and CDR2 sequences are ENHRY and SYGVKD. This CDR3 reads CAISPGQKNYGYTF.

The chain employs TRBV12-3 or TRBV12-4 and TRBJ2-7; TCRdb designates TRBD2, a call that cannot be tested without DNA. The CDR3 covers 14 residues. The CDR3 spells CASSFWGRAGEQYF.

The chain combines TRBV6-1 with TRBJ2-7; TCRdb returns TRBD2, unconfirmable since there is no DNA. The CDR3 is 15 residues long. The germline V gene has CDR1 MNHNS and CDR2 SASEGT. The CDR3 loop reads CASSGAGGSVDEQYF.

The chain recombines TRBV5-6 with TRBJ1-2; TCRdb reports TRBD1, a call that lacks DNA to check it against. The germline V gene has CDR1 SGHDT and CDR2 YYEEEE. The CDR3 has 16 residues. The CDR3 loop reads CASSFRGTGRDGGYTF.